This T cell receptor (beta chain) is drawn from a study of blood T cell repertoires in COVID-19. Study summary: The United States, Italy and Spain were the sources of the acute and convalescent COVID-19 samples.

Everyone who took part was 18 to 89 years old, and they came from fewer than 25 US areas. Participants had their cohort set by participant-reported clinical history. CDR1 is MGHRA and CDR2 is YSYEKL in the germline V gene. This CDR3 region has 17 residues. V shed 3 bases and J 7 bases; nucleotides not matched to a gene: 9. Libraries were prepared by immunoSEQ multiplex PCR; TCRdb keeps only in-frame clonotypes and omits some of them. Among under 300,000 clones, approximately 86% were seen once, and the ten largest hold roughly 3.3%. The rearrangement links TRBV4-1 to TRBJ2-1; 13 bases are shared with TRBD2. The clonotype comes from a woman between 35 and 50 years old with acute COVID-19. The sequencing sample was made of PBMCs or T cells enriched from blood (not recorded which). The CDR3 DNA sequence: TGCGCCAGCAGCCATCCATGGACTAGCGGGAGACTGAATGAGCAGTTCTTC. Translating gives CASSHPWTSGRLNEQFF.